The 9 T cell receptor beta chains below all came from one sample that was sequenced in a study of blood T cell repertoires in COVID-19. The repertoire was sequenced with immunoSEQ multiplex PCR; TCRdb's copy has only in-frame clones and lacks some. The repertoire has tens of thousands of clones, around 80% of them found once; the top ten carry less than 15%. Sequencing input: peripheral blood. Every receptor here comes from a human donor in a cohort sampled during active COVID-19.

J is TRBJ1-5 and V is TRBV30; TRBD1 might be the D (5 bases). The CDR3 loop spans 15 amino acids. The germline V gene encodes CDR1 GTSNPN and CDR2 SVGIG (reference sequence). V was clipped by 4 bases and J by 3 bases, with 16 bases between them. The CDR3 is CAWNLDTGYNQPQHF. The CDR3 bases are TGTGCCTGGAATCTGGACACAGGCTACAATCAGCCCCAGCATTTT.

The CDR3 loop reads CASSLSGRTEAFF. In DNA, the CDR3 is TGTGCCAGCAGTTTATCAGGGAGGACTGAAGCTTTCTTT. The chain uses TRBV12-3 or TRBV12-4 and TRBJ1-1; D is possibly TRBD1 (5 bases). The ends were cut back, 2 bases at V and 5 bases at J, with 9 bases in the middle. The CDR3 runs to 13 residues.

This chain links TRBV28 with TRBJ2-6, with 10 nucleotides matching TRBD1. Germline values: CDR1 MDHEN, CDR2 SYDVKM. V was pared by 5 bases and J by 4 bases, with 14 bases of the junction left unmatched. This CDR3 has 19 residues. Here the CDR3 DNA reads TGTGCCAGCAGTCTCTCGGGACAGGGGTTTGCGACAGGGGCCAACGTCCTGACTTTC. As protein: CASSLSGQGFATGANVLTF.

The V gene is TRBV5-4, the J gene TRBJ2-1, with TRBD2 as a possible D gene (6 bases). V lost 3 bases to trimming and J lost 1 base, with 11 bases between them. Germline assignment: CDR1 SGHNT and CDR2 YYREEE (reference sequence). This CDR3 has 15 amino acids. The CDR3 loop is CASSSGRLSYNEQFF. CDR3 DNA: TGTGCCAGCAGCTCCGGGAGACTGTCCTACAATGAGCAGTTCTTC. The variable domain in full, completed from reference TRBV5-4 and TRBJ2-1, reads ETGVTQSPTHLIKTRGQQVTLRCSSQSGHNTVSWYQQALGQGPQFIFQYYREEENGRGNFPPRFSGLQFPNYSSELNVNALELDDSALYLCASSSGRLSYNEQFFGPGTRLTVL.

The genes are TRBV7-9 and TRBJ1-2; weak D call: TRBD1 (5 bases). Germline V lookup: CDR1 SEHNR, CDR2 FQNEAQ (reference sequence). The length of the CDR3 is 15 residues. With 5 bases removed from V and 6 bases from J, the gap between germline ends came to 19 bases. The CDR3 nucleotides are TGTGCCAGCAGCCGATCAAGGACGCGGGGGGATGGCTACACCTTC. It specifies CASSRSRTRGDGYTF.

This sequence joins TRBV11-3 and TRBJ1-1; D may be TRBD1 (6 bases). This CDR3 is built from 16 residues. The germline V and J ends were trimmed by 2 bases and 3 bases, with 16 bases remaining between them. Germline CDR1 is SGHNT and CDR2 is YENEEA. CDR3 in amino acids: CASSLRADRSDTEAFF. CDR3 sequence (DNA): TGTGCCAGCAGCTTAAGAGCGGACAGATCGGACACTGAAGCTTTCTTT.

The rearrangement uses TRBV6-6 and TRBJ2-7; 8 bases are a match to TRBD1. This CDR3 has 13 residues. Germline V CDR1 and CDR2: MNHNY, SVGAGI (reference sequence). The V gene end was trimmed by 6 bases and the J gene end by 6 bases; junction bases not matched to a gene: 7. The CDR3 DNA is TGTGCCAGCAGGGGACAGGATTCTCTCGAGCAGTACTTC. Protein: CASRGQDSLEQYF.

The chain joins TRBV4-1 to TRBJ2-5, with 9 bases fitting TRBD1. Trimming took 4 bases from V and 4 from J; bases not matched to a gene: 4. The length of the CDR3 is 14 residues. Germline assignment: CDR1 MGHRA and CDR2 YSYEKL. Written as DNA, the CDR3 is TGCGCCAGCAGCCCTCCGACAGGGGGAGAGACCCAGTACTTC. Translated: CASSPPTGGETQYF.

The V call is TRBV28, the J call TRBJ1-5, with D tentatively TRBD1 (6 bases). CDR3 length: 14 amino acids. Trimming cost V 7 bases and J 0 bases, with 10 bases left between them. Germline V CDR1 and CDR2: MDHEN, SYDVKM. CDR3 sequence reads: CASTGTISNQPQHF. The CDR3 region has the DNA TGTGCCAGCACCGGGACAATTAGCAATCAGCCCCAGCATTTT.